What follows are 9 T cell receptor beta chains derived from one specimen sequenced in a study of blood T cell repertoires in COVID-19. This table comes from immunoSEQ multiplex PCR, and its TCRdb copy is limited to in-frame clones, with some not included. The table lists some 380,000 clones, roughly four fifths of them singletons. Sequencing was carried out using peripheral blood. The receptors here all came from a human donor with acute or convalescent COVID-19. The donor label of this sample is uncertain.

This chain connects TRBV2 to TRBJ1-2, with TRBD1 matching over 11 bases. CDR1 is SNHLY and CDR2 is FYNNEI in the germline V gene. V was pared by 9 bases and J by 6 bases, with 9 bases of the junction left unmatched. The CDR3 contains 14 residues. CDR3 loop: CASWRDRGNDGYTF. DNA of the CDR3: TGTGCCAGTTGGAGGGACAGGGGGAACGATGGCTACACCTTC. The whole variable domain, remainder taken from reference TRBV2 and TRBJ1-2, is EPEVTQTPSHQVTQMGQEVILRCVPISNHLYFYWYRQILGQKVEFLVSFYNNEISEKSEIFDDQFSVERPDGSNFTLKIRSTKLEDSAMYFCASWRDRGNDGYTFGSGTRLTVV.

The V gene is TRBV3-1 (or the pseudogene TRBV3-2), the J gene TRBJ2-5; D might be TRBD2 (6 bases). Between the trimmed V and J ends, which lost 4 bases and 0 bases, there was a span of 12 bases. The CDR3 has 15 residues. Looked up from germline, CDR1 is LGHDT and CDR2 is YNNKEL (reference sequence). The CDR3: CASSRRGDYQETQYF. The CDR3, as DNA: TGTGCCAGCAGCCGTCGAGGGGACTACCAAGAGACCCAGTACTTC.

This clone was recorded a few times. J is TRBJ1-2 and V is TRBV5-4, with D possibly TRBD1 on 6 matching bases. Trimming shortened V by 3 bases and J by 4 bases, and 10 bases separated the two germline ends. The germline gives CDR1 SGHNT, CDR2 YYREEE (reference sequence). CDR3 length equals 13 residues. The CDR3 loop is CASSYTGSYGYTF. The CDR3 region has the DNA TGTGCCAGCAGCTATACAGGGTCCTATGGCTACACCTTC.

The rearrangement uses TRBV11-2 and TRBJ2-1; no clear D gene. The CDR3 runs to 12 residues. The germline gives CDR1 SGHAT, CDR2 FQNNGV. Trimming shortened V by 8 bases and J by 6 bases, and 11 bases separated the two germline ends. The CDR3 here is CASGLSSNEQFF. Here the CDR3 DNA reads TGTGCCAGCGGGCTATCGAGCAATGAGCAGTTCTTC.

The gene calls are TRBV6-6 and TRBJ2-1, with D possibly being TRBD2 (6 bases). In germline, CDR1 is MNHNY, CDR2 SVGAGI (reference sequence). V lost 6 bases and J lost 8, with 17 bases in between. The CDR3 totals 14 residues. The CDR3 loop is CASRPGLRVDEQFF. The CDR3 coding sequence is TGTGCCAGCAGGCCGGGACTGCGGGTCGATGAGCAGTTCTTC.

This clone was recorded a few times. The chain uses TRBV5-1 and TRBJ1-3; possible D gene TRBD1, 6 bases. The germline V gene has CDR1 SGHRS and CDR2 YFSETQ. The germline V and J ends were trimmed by 0 bases and 2 bases, with 6 bases remaining between them. This CDR3 contains 14 residues. The CDR3 sequence: CASSLAGAGNTIYF. DNA for the CDR3: TGCGCCAGCAGCTTGGCAGGGGCTGGAAACACCATATATTTT.

The genes are TRBV2 and TRBJ2-3, with 7 bases matching TRBD2. Unmatched junction bases numbered 8, after V lost 4 bases and J lost 4 bases. The CDR3 runs to 15 residues. CDR1 is SNHLY and CDR2 is FYNNEI in the germline V gene. The CDR3 DNA follows: TGTGCCAGCAGTGGGGCTAGCGGCCTTCCAGATACGCAGTATTTT. Protein: CASSGASGLPDTQYF.

V gene TRBV15 combines with J gene TRBJ1-4, with D perhaps matching TRBD1 (6 bases). There are 16 residues in the CDR3. Germline lookup yields CDR1 LNHNV and CDR2 YYDKDF (reference sequence). The V gene lost 5 bases and the J gene lost 7 bases, with 20 bases spanning the gap. This CDR3 reads CATSGGHNTGTEKLFF. The CDR3 DNA reads as TGTGCCACCAGCGGGGGACACAACACGGGAACTGAAAAACTGTTTTTT.

A few counts support this clone. CDR3 in DNA: TGTGCCTGGAGTTCCCTAGCGGGAGGGCGAAACATTCAGTACTTC. This codes for CAWSSLAGGRNIQYF. The chain uses TRBV30 and TRBJ2-4, with TRBD2 matching 12 bases. CDR1 and CDR2 (germline): GTSNPN, SVGIG (reference sequence). The J segment lost 6 bases and the V segment lost 2 bases, leaving 5 bases of the junction unmatched. CDR3 length: 15 amino acids.